The T cell receptor beta chain under discussion was sequenced for a study of blood T cell repertoires in COVID-19. The method was immunoSEQ multiplex PCR; TCRdb's version includes in-frame clones alone and lacks a portion of them. The table lists around 190,000 clones, approximately 82% of them singletons, with 13% in the top ten. This sequence originates from a human donor in a cohort sampled during active COVID-19. The specimen was peripheral blood.

The CDR3, as DNA: TGTGCCAGCAGTTTAAGTTTAGCGCAAGAGACCCAGTACTTC. Translating it yields CASSLSLAQETQYF. The chain combines TRBV28 with TRBJ2-5, with a possible D match to TRBD2 (5 bases). The germline gives CDR1 MDHEN, CDR2 SYDVKM. V gave up 2 bases and J gave up 2 bases, with 9 bases separating them. This CDR3 is built from 14 residues.